This T cell receptor beta chain was retrieved from a study of CD8+CD57+ T cells in acquired aplastic anemia. Background on the study: Sorted CD4+ and CD8+ cells gave an average of about 3 ug of DNA.

Broader study findings: There were over 25 CD8+ CDR3 sequences that occurred in both patients and controls. Between the patient and control groups, CD8+ Simpson's diversity did not differ significantly.

To note about this clonotype: Antigen specificity is unknown.

Before being chosen for sequencing, patients had shown CD8+CD57+ cell expansion by flow cytometry. The blood sampling took place in patients who had so far received no therapy. Genomic DNA provided the template from which TCR beta VDJ and CDR3 profiles were obtained. TCRdb re-derived calls from the reads in MiXCR, one entry per CDR3 protein. Among 310,000 or so distinct CDR3 sequences listed, 45% to 65% were seen once. V was shortened by 6 bases and J by 4 bases, with 11 bases between the two germline ends. Germline CDR1 and CDR2: SGHTA and FQGNSA. The CDR3 contains 13 residues. This chain connects TRBV7-2 to TRBJ2-3; TRBD2 might be the D (5 bases). The sequenced sample consisted of sorted CD4+, CD8+, or CD8+CD57+ T cells (not recorded which) from PBMCs. The TCR originated in a human donor with aplastic anemia. CDR3 region: CASSSAGADTQYF. CDR3 coding DNA: TGTGCCAGCAGTTCTGCCGGGGCAGATACGCAGTATTTT.